This T cell receptor beta chain was sequenced in a study of cytotoxic CD8 clonotypes in ibrutinib-treated CLL. Study-wide points: Clonotypes that were public were uncommon, and they contracted or stayed stable on treatment.

On this clone itself: Its antigen is unknown.

Trimming took off 5 bases at V and 5 bases at J, with 4 bases between the two ends. Germline V lookup: CDR1 SNHLY, CDR2 FYNNEI. This CDR3 has 11 amino acids. Around 2.2 micrograms of genomic DNA came from cryopreserved PBMCs for TCR beta libraries. The protocol was immunoSEQ multiplex PCR, while the TCRdb copy is restricted to in-frame clones and leaves out a portion. The table shows 200,000 to 250,000 clones, with 79% occurring only once. The chain recombines TRBV2 with TRBJ2-1; D ambiguous. The receptor comes from a human donor with chronic lymphocytic leukemia. The material was PBMCs, obtained after 12 months of ibrutinib treatment. The CDR3 region has the DNA TGTGCCAGCAGTTTCGACAATGAGCAGTTCTTC. Translation: CASSFDNEQFF.